These 30 T cell receptor beta chains originate from one sample sequenced in a study of T cells after yellow fever vaccination (dated by TCRdb to about 2019). In light of the paper, this sample's treatment or condition label describes: live attenuated yellow fever vaccine strain. Receptors were amplified or captured by 5' RACE. The sequencing machine was an Illumina HiSeq 2500. TCRdb reran the public reads through fastp at Q25 and MiXCR, keeping productive beta chains. Rows with a matching CDR3 protein are joined into one entry that keeps the most common DNA and genes. For this sample there are 90,000 to 130,000 distinct CDR3 sequences; around 8% appear just once. The ten biggest clones cover about 25% of the sample. The sequenced sample was CD8+ T cells sorted from PBMCs, obtained 45 days after the yellow fever booster vaccination. The receptor set was obtained from a man aged 30-40 years who received the YFV17D yellow fever vaccine.

This clonotype was recorded a few times. The rearrangement uses TRBV5-5 and TRBJ2-7; D remains ambiguous. The CDR3 loop spans 14 amino acids. The V and J ends lost 2 bases and 7 bases respectively, with 16 bases between them. Looked up from germline, CDR1 is SGHKS and CDR2 is YYEKEE (reference sequence). In nucleotides, the CDR3 is TGTGCCAGCAGCTTAGGCCAGATAGTAGGAGAGCAGTACTTC. It specifies CASSLGQIVGEQYF.

This clonotype was picked up a small number of times. This rearrangement joins TRBV5-1 to TRBJ2-5; 7 bases are a match to TRBD2. V lost 0 bases and J lost 8; bases outside the gene matches: 13. Germline CDR1 reads SGHRS; CDR2 reads YFSETQ. There are 16 residues in the CDR3. DNA for the CDR3: TGCGCCAGCAGCTTGGCCGAACGGGCGGGAGTTGGTACCCAGTACTTC. Translating it yields CASSLAERAGVGTQYF.

This clonotype was observed many times. The chain has TRBV25-1 and TRBJ2-5; no firm D call. The germline V gene has CDR1 MGHDK and CDR2 SYGVNS. Deletions cut 0 bases from V and 4 bases from J, with 9 bases between. CDR3 length equals 14 residues. The DNA for the CDR3 is TGTGCCAGCAGTGAATATGTCGGCGGAGAGACCCAGTACTTC. It yields the protein CASSEYVGGETQYF.

This clonotype was found a few times. The V and J genes are TRBV29-1 and TRBJ2-7, with 9 positions matching TRBD2. The CDR3 extends over 15 amino acids. Trimming removed 1 base from V and 6 bases from J; junction bases left unmatched: 10. CDR1 and CDR2 from the germline V gene are SQVTM and ANQGSEA. The CDR3 spells CSVEGASGILGEQYF. In DNA form, the CDR3 reads TGCAGCGTTGAAGGGGCTAGCGGGATATTGGGCGAGCAGTACTTC.

The table lists this clonotype with many counts. The chain has TRBV9 and TRBJ2-7; either TRBD1 or TRBD2 may fit D (6 bases each). The CDR3 is 14 amino acids. Germline-derived CDR1 and CDR2 are SGDLS and YYNGEE. Trimming removed 3 bases at V and 2 bases at J, with 12 bases between. The DNA for the CDR3 is TGTGCCAGCAGCGGCGGGGACATCACCTACGAGCAGTACTTC. Translating it yields CASSGGDITYEQYF.

This clonotype has a count of ten or more. The chain carries TRBV20-1 and TRBJ2-3; D is uncertain. The CDR3 is 12 residues long. Trimming left V 6 bases short and J 7 bases short, with 14 bases between. The germline gives CDR1 DFQATT, CDR2 SNEGSKA (reference sequence). The CDR3 region has the DNA TGCAGTGCGCCCCAGGCCCCGCATACGCAGTATTTT. Translation gives CSAPQAPHTQYF.

The rearrangement uses TRBV14 and TRBJ1-1, with D hard to call. The V gene's germline CDR1 is SGHDN and CDR2 FVKESK. The V gene lost 5 bases and the J gene lost 4 bases, with 14 bases spanning the gap. This CDR3 contains 14 residues. The CDR3 coding sequence is TGTGCCAGCAGCGAAAGGAGGGATGCCACTGAAGCTTTCTTT. Its translation is CASSERRDATEAFF.

Of note for this clonotype: A much larger clone differs from this one at a single base, so this may be a read error. The gene calls are TRBV6-2 or TRBV6-3 and TRBJ2-7; 7 nucleotides align to TRBD1. Germline lookup yields CDR1 MNHEY and CDR2 SVGEGT. This CDR3 has 16 amino acids. CDR3 region: CASSYSEGDRPDEQCF. CDR3 DNA: TGTGCCAGCAGTTACTCAGAGGGGGACAGACCAGACGAGCAGTGCTTC.

This clonotype appeared once. A much larger clonotype is one base distant, so this may be a read error. The V gene is TRBV6-5, the J gene TRBJ2-7; 9 nucleotides line up with TRBD1. The length of the CDR3 is 15 residues. V shed 0 bases and J 4 bases; nucleotides not matched to a gene: 4. Germline CDR1 reads MNHEY; CDR2 reads SVGAGI. As DNA, the CDR3 is TGTGCCAGCAGTTACTCCCGGGACAGGGAATACGAGCAGTACTTC. It yields the protein CASSYSRDREYEQYF.

This clonotype was seen a handful of times. The chain employs TRBV27 and TRBJ2-3; D might be TRBD1 or TRBD2, each matching 5 bases. CDR1 and CDR2 (germline): MNHEY, SMNVEV (reference sequence). This CDR3 comprises 14 residues. The V end was cut by 6 bases, the J end by 4 bases, with 14 bases between. CDR3 coding DNA: TGTGCCAGCAGGTGGGGGACCCCCCCAGATACGCAGTATTTT. This codes for CASRWGTPPDTQYF.

Ten or more counts support this clonotype. The rearrangement uses TRBV5-6 and TRBJ1-1; no reliable D call. The CDR3 runs to 12 residues. Trimming took off 4 bases at V and 4 bases at J, with 8 bases between the two ends. Germline V gene data show CDR1 as SGHDT and CDR2 as YYEEEE. The CDR3 sequence: CASSPAGTEAFF. Here the CDR3 DNA reads TGTGCCAGCAGCCCGGCGGGCACTGAAGCTTTCTTT.

Ten or more counts support this clonotype. This chain uses TRBV7-8 with TRBJ2-5, with D possibly being TRBD1 (6 bases). V lost 3 bases, J lost 6 bases, and 20 bases lay in between. This CDR3 spans 16 amino acids. Germline CDR1 SGHVS, CDR2 FQNEAQ. Here the CDR3 reads CASSLPGQDTGKTQYF. The CDR3 DNA sequence: TGTGCCAGCAGCTTGCCGGGACAAGATACTGGCAAGACCCAGTACTTC. Full variable domain (missing parts from reference TRBV7-8 and TRBJ2-5): GAGVSQSPRYKVAKRGQDVALRCDPISGHVSLFWYQQALGQGPEFLTYFQNEAQLDKSGLPSDRFFAERPEGSVSTLKIQRTQQEDSAVYLCASSLPGQDTGKTQYFGPGTRLLVL.

This clonotype was observed many times. This sequence joins TRBV7-9 and TRBJ1-2; no firm D call. Germline CDR1 SEHNR, CDR2 FQNEAQ (reference sequence). The V and J ends lost 5 bases and 8 bases respectively, with 18 bases between them. The CDR3 contains 14 residues. CDR3 DNA: TGTGCCAGCAGCCCCATTCGTTCGGACGAGGGCTACACCTTC. This codes for CASSPIRSDEGYTF. Together with reference TRBV7-9 and TRBJ1-2, the CDR3 gives the full variable domain: DTGVSQNPRHKITKRGQNVTFRCDPISEHNRLYWYRQTLGQGPEFLTYFQNEAQLEKSRLLSDRFSAERPKGSFSTLEIQRTEQGDSAMYLCASSPIRSDEGYTFGSGTRLTVV.

This clonotype was found many times. The genes are TRBV7-2 and TRBJ2-7; 10 bases line up with TRBD2. The V gene end was trimmed by 4 bases and the J gene end by 4 bases; junction bases not matched to a gene: 7. Germline V gene sequence: CDR1 SGHTA, CDR2 FQGNSA. CDR3 length equals 15 residues. Here the CDR3 DNA reads TGTGCCAGCAGCTCCCTTCTAGCGGGAGTGTACGAGCAGTACTTC. Protein sequence: CASSSLLAGVYEQYF.

The chain links TRBV7-6 to TRBJ2-2; D is perhaps TRBD1 or TRBD2 (5 bases each). CDR1 is SGHVS and CDR2 is FNYEAQ in the germline V gene. The CDR3 is 16 amino acids. Trimming took off 1 base at V and 4 bases at J, with 13 bases between the two ends. Written as DNA, the CDR3 is TGTGCCAGCAGCTTAGATCGGGGCGCGGGCACCGGGGAGCTGTTTTTT. As protein: CASSLDRGAGTGELFF.

Many counts were recorded for this clonotype. The chain joins TRBV4-3 to TRBJ2-1, with 7 nucleotides matching TRBD1. V lost 6 bases and J lost 5; bases outside the gene matches: 19. The CDR3 has 18 amino acids. The V gene's germline CDR1 is LGHNA and CDR2 YSLEER. Here the CDR3 reads CASRGARGPLLLDNEQFF. In DNA form, the CDR3 reads TGCGCCAGCAGGGGGGCAAGGGGGCCGTTACTTTTGGACAATGAGCAGTTCTTC.

The sample holds many counts of this clonotype. The V call is TRBV12-3 or TRBV12-4, the J call TRBJ1-1; TRBD1 is a possible D gene (5 bases). The CDR3 sequence is 12 residues long. Trimming stripped 5 bases from V and 5 bases from J, with 9 bases between. CDR3 residues: CASSDGGTEAFF. Here the CDR3 DNA reads TGTGCCAGCAGTGATGGGGGGACTGAAGCTTTCTTT.

This clonotype was detected ten times or more. The gene calls are TRBV29-1 and TRBJ2-3; D ambiguous. V shed 3 bases and J shed 5 bases, with 12 bases lying between them. Germline assignment: CDR1 SQVTM and CDR2 ANQGSEA. The CDR3 has 13 residues. The CDR3 is CSVEEGFGDTQYF. CDR3 in DNA: TGCAGCGTTGAGGAAGGGTTTGGAGATACGCAGTATTTT.

This clonotype has a single count. This sequence may be a read error, since a much larger clone differs from it by one base. The V call is TRBV18, the J call TRBJ2-1; unclear D gene. Germline V gene lookup returns CDR1 KGHSH and CDR2 LQKENI. The CDR3 has 12 residues. The CDR3 nucleotides read TGTGCCAGCTTACCACCAGGTGGTGAGCAGTTCTTC. Translation: CASLPPGGEQFF.

The sample holds many counts of this clonotype. The J gene is TRBJ2-2, the V gene TRBV6-5; TRBD2 might be the D (6 bases). The V end lost 0 bases, the J end lost 5 bases, and 7 bases lay between the germline ends. Germline values: CDR1 MNHEY, CDR2 SVGAGI. The length of the CDR3 is 14 residues. The CDR3 DNA sequence: TGTGCCAGCAGTTACTCCGCGGGAACCGGGGAGCTGTTTTTT. It encodes CASSYSAGTGELFF.

At least ten counts were recorded for this clonotype. The chain combines TRBV18 with TRBJ2-4; D is unresolved. Germline V gene data show CDR1 as KGHSH and CDR2 as LQKENI. V was clipped by 3 bases and J by 6 bases, with 21 bases between them. The CDR3 is 17 residues long. This chain's CDR3 is CASSPGFSASPPNIQYF. In nucleotides, the CDR3 is TGTGCCAGCTCACCGGGGTTTTCGGCGTCACCCCCAAACATTCAGTACTTC.

This clonotype was seen at least ten times. The J gene is TRBJ2-7, the V gene TRBV28; TRBD1 matches 9 bases. J was trimmed by 3 bases and V by 8 bases; bases with no gene match: 2. The CDR3 loop spans 12 amino acids. Germline CDR1 is MDHEN and CDR2 is SYDVKM. The CDR3 nucleotides are TGTGCCAGCGGGACAGGGCTCTACGAGCAGTACTTC. It encodes CASGTGLYEQYF.

This clonotype has a count of ten or more. The rearrangement joins TRBV4-3 to TRBJ2-1, with D hard to call. The CDR3 consists of 16 residues. The germline V gene encodes CDR1 LGHNA and CDR2 YSLEER. V lost 3 bases to trimming and J lost 4 bases, with 16 bases between them. Here the CDR3 reads CASSQGFRVTYNEQFF. Here the CDR3 DNA reads TGCGCCAGCAGCCAGGGCTTTCGCGTAACATACAATGAGCAGTTCTTC.

This clonotype was picked up one time. V gene TRBV5-6 combines with J gene TRBJ2-7; possibly TRBD2 for D (5 bases). CDR3 length: 13 amino acids. In germline, CDR1 is SGHDT, CDR2 YYEEEE. Trimming took 9 bases from V and 0 from J, leaving 13 bases between them. Here the CDR3 DNA reads TGTGCCATGGGCCCCCGGGACTCCTACGAGCAGTACTTC. Amino acid sequence: CAMGPRDSYEQYF.

This clonotype was counted at least ten times. This chain links TRBV15 with TRBJ2-1; no definite D call. V was cut by 5 bases and J by 8 bases, with 7 bases left in between. The CDR3 has 11 residues. CDR1 and CDR2 (germline): LNHNV, YYDKDF (reference sequence). CDR3 sequence reads: CATSFSDEQFF. The DNA of the CDR3 is TGTGCCACCAGCTTCTCCGATGAGCAGTTCTTC.

This clonotype was picked up many times. The chain links TRBV12-3 or TRBV12-4 to TRBJ2-7; D might be TRBD2 (6 bases). CDR3 length: 16 residues. V lost 4 bases to trimming and J lost 0 bases, with 16 bases between them. CDR3 in amino acids: CASSSRDFPSSYEQYF. In DNA form, the CDR3 reads TGTGCCAGCAGTTCCCGGGACTTCCCGAGCTCCTACGAGCAGTACTTC.

This clonotype was seen at least ten times. The V and J genes are TRBV7-6 and TRBJ1-2; tentative D call: TRBD1 (5 bases). The CDR3 loop spans 16 amino acids. CDR1 and CDR2 from the germline V gene are SGHVS and FNYEAQ. Deletions cut 1 base from V and 4 bases from J, with 16 bases between. The CDR3 nucleotides read TGTGCCAGCAGCTTAGAGATCGGGGAGGGACCCTATGGCTACACCTTC. It codes for CASSLEIGEGPYGYTF.

This clonotype came up a few times. The CDR3 DNA sequence: TGCAGTGCCGAGGGGGCGGGGACCTACGAGCAGTACTTC. Residues: CSAEGAGTYEQYF. The chain has TRBV20-1 and TRBJ2-7; a weak D match, TRBD1 (7 bases). Germline CDR1 is DFQATT and CDR2 is SNEGSKA (reference sequence). The length of the CDR3 is 13 residues. Trimming pared 6 bases from V and 2 bases from J, leaving 14 bases between.

This clonotype was observed many times. This chain links TRBV28 with TRBJ2-7; D assignment may be TRBD1 or TRBD2 (5 bases each). V lost 7 bases and J 2 bases, leaving 15 bases between the germline ends. Germline lookup yields CDR1 MDHEN and CDR2 SYDVKM. CDR3 length equals 14 residues. CDR3 sequence: CASNWGKTAYEQYF. Here the CDR3 DNA reads TGTGCCAGCAATTGGGGGAAAACGGCCTACGAGCAGTACTTC. The variable domain in full, completed from reference TRBV28 and TRBJ2-7, reads DVKVTQSSRYLVKRTGEKVFLECVQDMDHENMFWYRQDPGLGLRLIYFSYDVKMKEKGDIPEGYSVSREKKERFSLILESASTNQTSMYLCASNWGKTAYEQYFGPGTRLTVT.

This clonotype was detected a few times. The chain carries TRBV11-2 and TRBJ2-3; 11 bases are shared with TRBD2. This CDR3 is built from 15 residues. Germline assignment: CDR1 SGHAT and CDR2 FQNNGV. The J segment lost 5 bases and the V segment lost 4 bases, leaving 5 bases of the junction unmatched. CDR3 nucleotide sequence: TGTGCCAGCAGCTGGGATCTAGCGGGAGGAGATACGCAGTATTTT. Protein product: CASSWDLAGGDTQYF.